These 19 T cell receptor beta chains originate from one sample sequenced in a study of regulatory T cells in long-lasting Graves disease. Investigators prepared the TCR beta libraries by applying iRepertoire HTBI primers and Arm-PCR of CDR3 regions. TCRdb analysed the multiplex PCR reads with MiXCR anew, one entry per CDR3 protein. In the table there are 420,000 or so distinct CDR3 sequences, about 25% of which are singletons. The time point is: persistent/refractory GD, antithyroid drugs over 5 years with positive TRAb. Scientists built the TCR library using RNA that was extracted from PBMCs. The sequencing used peripheral blood mononuclear cells (PBMCs), collected when the disease was refractory, from a patient treated with antithyroid drugs. The receptor source for this set is a female donor with Graves disease.

This chain joins TRBV6-2 or TRBV6-3 and TRBJ2-1; weak D call: TRBD1 (5 bases). This CDR3 spans 15 amino acids. The V gene's germline CDR1 is MNHEY and CDR2 SVGEGT. The ends were cut back, 2 bases at V and 3 bases at J, with 11 bases in the middle. CDR3 protein: CASSYQGWSYNEQFF. CDR3 nucleotides: TGTGCCAGCAGTTACCAGGGTTGGAGCTACAATGAGCAGTTCTTC.

There are many counts of this clonotype. The chain employs TRBV12-3 or TRBV12-4 and TRBJ1-1; weak D call: TRBD1 (5 bases). CDR3 length: 13 amino acids. With 5 bases removed from V and 5 bases from J, the gap between germline ends came to 12 bases. CDR3 region: CASSPGRRTEAFF. DNA of the CDR3: TGTGCCAGCAGTCCAGGGAGGCGGACTGAAGCTTTCTTT.

There are many counts of this clonotype. The V gene is TRBV30, the J gene TRBJ1-4; D call uncertain. Germline V gives CDR1 GTSNPN, CDR2 SVGIG (reference sequence). The CDR3 covers 13 residues. The germline V and J ends were trimmed by 3 bases and 8 bases, with 13 bases remaining between them. CDR3 in DNA: TGTGCCTGGAGACAAGGAGTAGTGGAAAAACTGTTTTTT. This codes for CAWRQGVVEKLFF.

The V call is TRBV29-1, the J call TRBJ1-1, with D unresolved. This CDR3 has 12 amino acids. CDR1 SQVTM and CDR2 ANQGSEA come from the germline V gene. The CDR3: CSFAEGNTEAFF. CDR3 in DNA: TGCAGTTTTGCAGAGGGGAACACTGAAGCTTTCTTT.

This clonotype appeared many times. The CDR3: CATSDPGQPQHF. In nucleotides, the CDR3 is TGTGCCACCAGTGACCCCGGGCAGCCCCAGCATTTT. The chain links TRBV24-1 to TRBJ1-5; D gene unclear. The V gene's germline CDR1 is KGHDR and CDR2 SFDVKD. Trimming cost V 4 bases and J 7 bases, with 7 bases left between them. The CDR3 consists of 12 residues.

This clonotype was counted between two and nine times. This chain uses TRBV28 with TRBJ2-3; the D is unclear. Trimming took 6 bases from V and 5 from J, leaving 12 bases between them. The CDR3 loop spans 13 amino acids. From germline, CDR1 is MDHEN and CDR2 SYDVKM. The CDR3 region is CASSPPQGDTQYF. The DNA of the CDR3 is TGTGCCAGCAGCCCCCCACAAGGAGATACGCAGTATTTT.

The chain is built from TRBV20-1 and TRBJ2-7; 8 positions agree with TRBD2. Germline loops: CDR1 DFQATT, CDR2 SNEGSKA (reference sequence). This CDR3 is 15 amino acids long. Trimming removed 0 bases from V and 2 bases from J; junction bases left unmatched: 6. CDR3 sequence: CSARDPSGRAYEQYF. CDR3 in DNA: TGCAGTGCTAGAGACCCTAGCGGGCGTGCCTACGAGCAGTACTTC.

The chain uses TRBV6-4 and TRBJ1-5; D gene unclear. Trimming cost V 5 bases and J 0 bases, with 11 bases left between them. Germline CDR1 is MRHNA and CDR2 is SNTAGT. The CDR3 sequence is 15 residues long. The CDR3 loop reads CASSYTRFSNQPQHF. Here the CDR3 DNA reads TGTGCCAGCAGTTACACCAGGTTTAGCAATCAGCCCCAGCATTTT.

This clonotype was detected many times. The chain carries TRBV6-1 and TRBJ1-5; 8 positions match TRBD1. The CDR3 runs 15 residues. The trim removed 6 bases at V and 2 bases at J, leaving 6 bases unmatched. Germline loops: CDR1 MNHNS, CDR2 SASEGT. The CDR3 bases are TGTGCCAGCAGACCGGACAGGGTCGGCAATCAGCCCCAGCATTTT. Its translation: CASRPDRVGNQPQHF.

The rearrangement joins TRBV19 to TRBJ1-1; D gene uncertain. Germline V gene lookup returns CDR1 LNHDA and CDR2 SQIVND (reference sequence). V was trimmed by 6 bases and J by 6 bases, leaving 11 bases between them. This CDR3 region has 12 residues. The CDR3 region is CASSIAGPEAFF. CDR3 coding DNA: TGTGCCAGTAGCATCGCTGGGCCTGAAGCTTTCTTT.

The J gene is TRBJ2-5, the V gene TRBV9, with D unresolved. Germline V CDR1 and CDR2: SGDLS, YYNGEE. V dropped 0 bases and J dropped 5 bases, with 17 bases sitting between them. CDR3 size: 16 residues. CDR3 coding DNA: TGTGCCAGCAGCGTAGTACCTAGTTTAGTTTTGGAGACCCAGTACTTC. This encodes CASSVVPSLVLETQYF.

This chain links TRBV18 with TRBJ2-7; the D call may be TRBD1 or TRBD2 (5 bases each). The V end lost 3 bases, the J end lost 0 bases, and 15 bases lay between the germline ends. The length of the CDR3 is 16 residues. The germline V gene has CDR1 KGHSH and CDR2 LQKENI. The CDR3 nucleotides are TGTGCCAGCTCACCCGGCCCGGGACCCACCTCCTACGAGCAGTACTTC. Amino acids: CASSPGPGPTSYEQYF.

In regard to this clonotype: A much larger clone sits a single nucleotide away, making a read error possible. The V call is TRBV2, the J call TRBJ2-3, with 7 bases identical to TRBD1. This CDR3 has 14 residues. V lost 8 bases, J lost 4 bases, and 9 bases stayed unmatched. Germline lookup yields CDR1 SNHLY and CDR2 FYNNEI. The CDR3 protein is CASSQTGRADTQYF. The CDR3 DNA is TGTGCCAGCTCCCAGACAGGGCGGGCAGATACGCAGTATTTT.

This clonotype has more than one count but fewer than ten. The V and J genes are TRBV20-1 and TRBJ2-3, with D maybe TRBD2 (6 bases). V dropped 4 bases and J dropped 7 bases, with 12 bases sitting between them. The length of the CDR3 is 12 residues. Per the germline V gene, CDR1 is DFQATT and CDR2 is SNEGSKA (reference sequence). The CDR3 DNA reads TGCAGTGCTACCGGGACTCCCTATACGCAGTATTTT. Its translation: CSATGTPYTQYF.

Turning to this clonotype: With a much larger clone just one base away, this may be a read error. The CDR3 here is CATVMTGVNHGYTF. The CDR3 DNA is TGTGCCACCGTGATGACAGGGGTGAACCATGGCTACACCTTC. The rearrangement uses TRBV10-3 and TRBJ1-2; 8 nucleotides agree with TRBD1. V shed 10 bases and J 6 bases; nucleotides not matched to a gene: 13. This CDR3 spans 14 amino acids. From germline, CDR1 is ENHRY and CDR2 SYGVKD.

This rearrangement joins TRBV3-1 to TRBJ1-2; tentative D call: TRBD1 (6 bases). Trimming shortened V by 0 bases and J by 7 bases, and 18 bases separated the two germline ends. This CDR3 is 16 amino acids long. Germline V gene lookup returns CDR1 LGHDT and CDR2 YNNKEL (reference sequence). The CDR3 region is CASSQDRGAGFGGYTF. The CDR3 nucleotides read TGTGCCAGCAGCCAAGATCGGGGGGCAGGGTTCGGTGGCTACACCTTC.

This clonotype has ten or more counts. V and J are TRBV28 and TRBJ1-5, with 8 bases fitting TRBD1. The germline gives CDR1 MDHEN, CDR2 SYDVKM. The trim removed 5 bases at V and 7 bases at J, leaving 4 bases unmatched. The CDR3 length is 13 residues. This CDR3 is CASSAGTGQPQHF. In DNA, the CDR3 is TGTGCCAGCAGTGCCGGGACAGGACAGCCCCAGCATTTT.

Only a few counts were recorded for this clonotype. The rearrangement joins TRBV24-1 to TRBJ2-1, with 7 bases fitting TRBD2. The CDR3 extends over 14 amino acids. Looked up from germline, CDR1 is KGHDR and CDR2 is SFDVKD. V dropped 5 bases and J dropped 4; count of bases not matched to a gene: 4. The CDR3, as DNA: TGTGCCACCAGTGCCGGGACTAATTACAATGAGCAGTTCTTC. It codes for CATSAGTNYNEQFF.

This clonotype was seen a few times. The V call is TRBV20-1, the J call TRBJ2-5; 9 bases agree with TRBD1. V was clipped by 3 bases and J by 4 bases; unmatched bases: 12. Per the germline V gene, CDR1 is DFQATT and CDR2 is SNEGSKA (reference sequence). The CDR3 is 16 residues long. The DNA of the CDR3 is TGCAGTGCTAGGCTCCCCGGGACAGGGATGGGAGAGACCCAGTACTTC. Translated, it gives CSARLPGTGMGETQYF.